This TCR beta chain was observed in a study of control samples from healthy donors and cancer patients (dated by TCRdb to 2020 to 2022). For this clone: No cognate antigen has been identified for it. Per-base qualities were not stored, and no clone one base away is much larger.

Libraries came from the immunoSEQ multiplex PCR assay. This immuneACCESS table, as held by TCRdb, lists in-frame sequences with V and J called but not all clones. Of the missing ones, under half trace to an unresolved V gene in checked studies; the others have no known cause. A total of 100,000 to 150,000 clones appear in this sample, 85% to 95% of them only once. About 0.6% of the sample lies in the top ten. Sequencing was done on a sample of PBMCs. This clonotype originated in a man older than 75 with head and neck cancer.

The CDR3 region: CASSASRWGEQFF. The DNA reads TGTGCCAGTAGTGCCTCTAGGTGGGGTGAGCAGTTCTTC. In this chain, TRBV19 is recombined with TRBJ2-1; the D gene lacks a confident call. Trimming costs V 5 bases and J 9 bases, and their ends lie 14 bases apart. For CDR1 and CDR2, the germline V gene (reference sequence) lists LNHDA and SQIVND. Inclusive of the bounding cysteine and phenylalanine, the CDR3 is 13 residues long. Of all the DNA, just the CDR3 is kept, 39 bases in frame from base 1.